A single sample gave rise to the 31 T cell receptor beta chains below, sequenced in a study of memory CD8 T cells in hepatitis C reinfection. This table comes from immunoSEQ multiplex PCR, and its TCRdb copy is limited to in-frame clones, with some not included. Of 45,000 to 65,000 clones listed, roughly 91% are singletons. Time point meaning: pre-reinfection, 55 to 20 weeks before reinfection detection. No in vitro expansion preceded TCR sequencing of the sorted cells. Specimen: naive CD8+ T cells sorted from blood. Receptor source: a man aged 18 to 29 with hepatitis C virus infection.

Details on this clone: This same CDR3 is encoded by further DNA sequences in the sample. The chain carries TRBV11-2 and TRBJ2-2, with 13 nucleotides matching TRBD2. This CDR3 spans 18 amino acids. V lost 5 bases and J lost 6; bases outside the gene matches: 12. Looked up from germline, CDR1 is SGHAT and CDR2 is FQNNGV. The CDR3 bases are TGTGCCAGCAGCCCGAGCCCGGGACTAGCGGGGTTAGCCGGGGAGCTGTTTTTT. Its translation is CASSPSPGLAGLAGELFF.

This chain connects TRBV6-5 to TRBJ1-1, with 7 positions matching TRBD1. V was clipped by 4 bases and J by 1 base; unmatched bases: 6. Germline V gene sequence: CDR1 MNHEY, CDR2 SVGAGI. The CDR3 runs 15 residues. Here the CDR3 DNA reads TGTGCCAGCAGTTCGGGACAGTTGGAGAACACTGAAGCTTTCTTT. Amino acid sequence: CASSSGQLENTEAFF.

This chain connects TRBV18 to TRBJ2-1; 14 bases are shared with TRBD2. Germline assignment: CDR1 KGHSH and CDR2 LQKENI. The CDR3 is 15 amino acids. The V segment lost 5 bases and the J segment 6 bases; nucleotides outside the gene matches: 3. This chain's CDR3 is CASSATSGGGNEQFF. Written as DNA, the CDR3 is TGTGCCAGCTCAGCGACTAGCGGGGGGGGCAATGAGCAGTTCTTC.

V gene TRBV21-1 combines with J gene TRBJ1-5; the table's TRBD1 call for D was not verified on the DNA. TRBV21-1 is given as a pseudogene. The CDR3 consists of 16 residues. The CDR3 sequence: CASSKGGDRRNQPQHF. In DNA, the CDR3 is TGTGCCAGCAGCAAAGGTGGCGACAGACGCAATCAGCCCCAGCATTTT.

J is TRBJ2-5 and V is TRBV6-5, with 7 nucleotides matching TRBD2. This CDR3 region has 13 residues. In germline, CDR1 is MNHEY, CDR2 SVGAGI. V shed 8 bases and J 0 bases; nucleotides not matched to a gene: 3. In nucleotides, the CDR3 is TGTGCCAGCGCCGGGGGGAACCAAGAGACCCAGTACTTC. This translates into CASAGGNQETQYF.

The chain employs TRBV7-2 and TRBJ2-4; TRBD2 matches 13 bases. The CDR3 covers 17 residues. CDR1 and CDR2 from the germline V gene are SGHTA and FQGNSA. J lost 5 bases, V lost 4 bases, and 8 bases had no gene match. The CDR3 region is CASSSRGLAGNQNIQYF. Here the CDR3 DNA reads TGTGCCAGCAGCTCAAGGGGACTAGCGGGGAACCAAAACATTCAGTACTTC.

The genes are TRBV7-6 and TRBJ2-7, with 12 positions matching TRBD2. Germline-derived CDR1 and CDR2 are SGHVS and FNYEAQ. J gave up 3 bases and V 5 bases, and 8 bases lay outside the gene matches. The CDR3 is made up of 16 amino acids. CDR3 nucleotide sequence: TGTGCCAGCAGCACGTCTAGCGGGAGGGATGGCTACGAGCAGTACTTC. Translated: CASSTSSGRDGYEQYF.

This rearrangement joins TRBV5-8 to TRBJ2-2; the match to TRBD2 covers 7 bases. The CDR3 contains 15 residues. The ends lost 3 bases at V and 2 bases at J; junction bases unmatched: 4. CDR1 and CDR2 from the germline V gene are SGHTS and YDEGEE. The CDR3 bases are TGTGCCAGCAGCTACGGGACTACTAACACCGGGGAGCTGTTTTTT. It codes for CASSYGTTNTGELFF. Supplemented by reference TRBV5-8 and TRBJ2-2, the full variable domain reads EAGVTQSPTHLIKTRGQQATLRCSPISGHTSVYWYQQALGLGLQFLLWYDEGEERNRGNFPPRFSGRQFPNYSSELNVNALELEDSALYLCASSYGTTNTGELFFGEGSRLTVL.

The chain employs TRBV4-1 and TRBJ2-3; 7 bases align to TRBD2. Germline loops: CDR1 MGHRA, CDR2 YSYEKL. The CDR3 is 16 amino acids. V lost 4 bases, J lost 0 bases, and 7 bases stayed unmatched. The CDR3 DNA reads as TGCGCCAGCAGCCTAGAAGGAGCGGGAAGCACAGATACGCAGTATTTT. This translates into CASSLEGAGSTDTQYF.

The rearrangement links TRBV27 to TRBJ2-1; TRBD2 matches at 11 bases. In germline, CDR1 is MNHEY, CDR2 SMNVEV (reference sequence). This CDR3 spans 15 amino acids. V lost 6 bases and J lost 2; bases outside the gene matches: 3. CDR3 DNA: TGTGCCAGCAGCACGGGACTAGCGGCCTACAATGAGCAGTTCTTC. Amino acid sequence: CASSTGLAAYNEQFF.

This chain uses TRBV27 with TRBJ2-5; D remains ambiguous. The last part of the DNA fits TRBJ2-7 better; the J call may be wrong. CDR1 is MNHEY, CDR2 SMNVEV, per germline (reference sequence). This CDR3 has 13 amino acids. The CDR3 DNA follows: TGTGCCAGCAGTCTACGCTTTCCCTACGAGCAGTACTTC. Its protein product is CASSLRFPYEQYF.

The rearrangement joins TRBV19 to TRBJ2-2; D unresolved. Trimming cost V 3 bases and J 9 bases, with 8 bases left between them. CDR3 length equals 12 residues. Germline V lookup: CDR1 LNHDA, CDR2 SQIVND (reference sequence). CDR3 DNA: TGTGCCAGTAGTATGGCAGGTTGGGAGCTGTTTTTT. It yields the protein CASSMAGWELFF.

The J gene is TRBJ1-2, the V gene TRBV14; the D gene is possibly TRBD1 (5 bases). Trimming removed 2 bases at V and 3 bases at J, with 13 bases between. CDR1 SGHDN and CDR2 FVKESK come from the germline V gene. The CDR3 extends over 15 amino acids. The CDR3 coding sequence is TGTGCCAGCAGCCAATACACCGGGACTGACTATGGCTACACCTTC. This translates into CASSQYTGTDYGYTF. The variable domain in full, with the rest retrieved from reference TRBV14 and TRBJ1-2, is EAGVTQFPSHSVIEKGQTVTLRCDPISGHDNLYWYRRVMGKEIKFLLHFVKESKQDESGMPNNRFLAERTGGTYSTLKVQPAELEDSGVYFCASSQYTGTDYGYTFGSGTRLTVV.

This chain connects TRBV7-2 to TRBJ2-7; perhaps TRBD1 as D (6 bases). Germline lookup yields CDR1 SGHTA and CDR2 FQGNSA. With 6 bases removed from V and 3 bases from J, the gap between germline ends came to 15 bases. The length of the CDR3 is 14 residues. The chain's CDR3 is CASRERTAHYEQYF. The CDR3 DNA follows: TGTGCCAGCAGAGAGCGGACAGCCCACTACGAGCAGTACTTC.

The CDR3 protein is CASSPPPRWDRDIDTQYF. DNA for the CDR3: TGTGCCAGCAGCCCCCCTCCTCGATGGGACAGGGATATAGATACGCAGTATTTT. The gene calls are TRBV7-2 and TRBJ2-3; 9 bases match TRBD1. CDR1 SGHTA and CDR2 FQGNSA come from the germline V gene. This CDR3 region has 18 residues. V trimming: 5 bases; J trimming: 5 bases; junction bases outside the gene matches: 17.

The chain recombines TRBV28 with TRBJ2-7; 7 positions match TRBD2. The CDR3 spans 12 residues. With 7 bases clipped from V and 6 bases from J, the junction kept 6 bases outside the gene matches. The germline V gene encodes CDR1 MDHEN and CDR2 SYDVKM. CDR3 bases: TGTGCCAGCACCCTGGGGGGGGGCGAGCAGTACTTC. Translation gives CASTLGGGEQYF.

CDR3 bases: TGCGCCAGCAGCCAAGTTGTAGGGGGCCGGAATTCACCCCTCCACTTT. Its translation is CASSQVVGGRNSPLHF. The chain employs TRBV4-1 and TRBJ1-6; 7 bases agree with TRBD1. V lost 1 base and J lost 7; bases outside the gene matches: 7. Looked up from germline, CDR1 is MGHRA and CDR2 is YSYEKL. There are 16 residues in the CDR3.

This clone was seen once. The chain joins TRBV6-6 to TRBJ2-5; tentative D call: TRBD2 (6 bases). Trimming cost V 6 bases and J 0 bases, with 11 bases left between them. Looked up from germline, CDR1 is MNHNY and CDR2 is SVGAGI (reference sequence). There are 14 residues in the CDR3. In DNA, the CDR3 is TGTGCCAGCAGCGGGACTCAGTACCAAGAGACCCAGTACTTC. It specifies CASSGTQYQETQYF.

This clone was seen a handful of times. The genes are TRBV27 and TRBJ2-6; 7 bases line up with TRBD1. Germline CDR1 is MNHEY and CDR2 is SMNVEV (reference sequence). Germline trimming cut 5 bases from V and 0 bases from J; bases unmatched to any gene: 7. The CDR3 has 17 residues. The CDR3 spells CASSPRDSISGANVLTF. CDR3 in DNA: TGTGCCAGCAGTCCCAGGGACAGTATCTCTGGGGCCAACGTCCTGACTTTC.

The chain links TRBV7-6 to TRBJ2-1, with TRBD1 identical over 7 bases. V was clipped by 2 bases and J by 0 bases; unmatched bases: 10. Germline CDR1 SGHVS, CDR2 FNYEAQ. This CDR3 spans 18 amino acids. The CDR3 coding sequence is TGTGCCAGCAGCTTAACGGGGACAGAACAGCTCTCCTACAATGAGCAGTTCTTC. Encoded protein: CASSLTGTEQLSYNEQFF.

The chain carries TRBV2 and TRBJ1-1; 10 positions match TRBD1. The CDR3 runs 16 residues. Germline CDR1 is SNHLY and CDR2 is FYNNEI. With V trimmed by 7 bases and J by 3 bases, 11 bases remained unmatched. DNA for the CDR3: TGTGCCAGCATACGGGGGGGACAGGGGTGGGACACTGAAGCTTTCTTT. The encoded protein is CASIRGGQGWDTEAFF.

This clone has a single count. This chain uses TRBV19 with TRBJ2-1; D not certain. Looked up from germline, CDR1 is LNHDA and CDR2 is SQIVND (reference sequence). CDR3 size: 15 residues. Trimming took 3 bases from V and 3 from J, leaving 12 bases between them. The CDR3 loop reads CASSIPPPGYNEQFF. For the CDR3, the DNA is TGTGCCAGTAGTATCCCTCCCCCGGGCTACAATGAGCAGTTCTTC.

The genes are TRBV7-9 and TRBJ2-1; TRBD2 matches 8 bases. The CDR3 length is 15 residues. Losses at the gene ends were 5 bases for V and 9 bases for J; bases not matched to a gene: 12. Germline CDR1 SEHNR, CDR2 FQNEAQ (reference sequence). CDR3 coding DNA: TGTGCCAGCAGCCGACCGGGACTAGTAGCCGGTGAGCAGTTCTTC. Protein: CASSRPGLVAGEQFF.

V usage is TRBV27 and J usage is TRBJ2-5; a weak D match, TRBD2 (5 bases). The J call is uncertain, as TRBJ2-7 better fits the DNA end. Per the germline V gene, CDR1 is MNHEY and CDR2 is SMNVEV (reference sequence). The CDR3 spans 14 residues. The CDR3 nucleotides read TGTGCCAGCAGTTTATCGTGGAGAGGGCACGAGCAGTACTTC. The encoded protein is CASSLSWRGHEQYF.

The chain is built from TRBV2 and TRBJ2-7; TRBD1 agrees at 9 bases. This CDR3 has 13 amino acids. In germline, CDR1 is SNHLY, CDR2 FYNNEI. Trimming took 6 bases from V and 3 from J; bases not matched to a gene: 3. The CDR3: CASRGQGVYEQYF. CDR3 nucleotides: TGTGCCAGCAGGGGACAGGGTGTCTACGAGCAGTACTTC.

The gene calls are TRBV27 and TRBJ2-3, with unresolved D. The CDR3 spans 14 residues. V was trimmed by 6 bases and J by 5 bases, leaving 15 bases between them. CDR1 is MNHEY and CDR2 is SMNVEV in the germline V gene (reference sequence). The CDR3 sequence: CASSLLPVVDTQYF. The CDR3 DNA reads TGTGCCAGCAGCCTCCTCCCGGTCGTAGATACGCAGTATTTT.

The chain employs TRBV7-9 and TRBJ1-5, with 9 bases identical to TRBD1. Germline V lookup: CDR1 SEHNR, CDR2 FQNEAQ (reference sequence). Losses at the gene ends were 6 bases for V and 0 bases for J; bases not matched to a gene: 3. The CDR3 covers 15 residues. Written as DNA, the CDR3 is TGTGCCAGCAGTTTGACAGGGGGTAGCAATCAGCCCCAGCATTTT. This translates into CASSLTGGSNQPQHF.

The chain carries TRBV27 and TRBJ2-7; TRBD2 agrees at 7 bases. V lost 5 bases to trimming and J lost 0 bases; unmatched junction nucleotides: 1. This CDR3 region has 13 residues. CDR1 and CDR2 (germline): MNHEY, SMNVEV (reference sequence). The CDR3 region has the DNA TGTGCCAGCAGTGGGGGGGGCTCCTACGAGCAGTACTTC. Residues: CASSGGGSYEQYF.

In this sample, this clone turned up once. The gene calls are TRBV29-1 and TRBJ1-4; D is perhaps TRBD1 (5 bases). This CDR3 region has 14 residues. Trimming removed 1 base at V and 4 bases at J, with 10 bases between. Per germline, CDR1 SQVTM and CDR2 ANQGSEA. The CDR3 is CSVEGGRSNEKLFF. In DNA form, the CDR3 reads TGCAGCGTTGAAGGGGGCAGGAGTAATGAAAAACTGTTTTTT.

V usage is TRBV5-1 and J usage is TRBJ1-2, with D maybe TRBD1 (5 bases). V was trimmed by 0 bases and J by 7 bases, leaving 13 bases between them. Per the germline V gene, CDR1 is SGHRS and CDR2 is YFSETQ. This CDR3 has 14 residues. Written as DNA, the CDR3 is TGCGCCAGCAGCTTGGAAGGGGACTCTTTTGGCTACACCTTC. Translation gives CASSLEGDSFGYTF.

The CDR3 protein is CASSPGTGGDDTQYF. The CDR3, as DNA: TGTGCCAGCAGCCCCGGGACAGGGGGAGACGATACGCAGTATTTT. J is TRBJ2-3 and V is TRBV11-2, with 11 bases aligning to TRBD1. This CDR3 has 15 amino acids. V lost 5 bases and J lost 6; bases outside the gene matches: 7. Germline loops: CDR1 SGHAT, CDR2 FQNNGV.